The 13 T cell receptor beta chains reported below all come from one sample, sequenced in a study of cytomegalovirus exposure and HLA in healthy donors. Primers: 60 Vbeta forward and 13 Jbeta reverse. Assay: immunoSEQ multiplex PCR; the TCRdb copy retains only in-frame clones and omits some. The table shows 180,000 or so clones, with about four fifths occurring only once. Sequenced material: PBMCs. These receptors were taken from a female donor in good health and CMV-seronegative.

The chain employs TRBV11-3 and TRBJ2-7, with 9 bases aligning to TRBD2. This CDR3 has 16 residues. Losses at the gene ends were 5 bases for V and 2 bases for J; bases not matched to a gene: 10. Germline CDR1 reads SGHNT; CDR2 reads YENEEA. CDR3 amino acids: CASSTRKRGDPYEQYF. CDR3 nucleotides: TGTGCCAGCAGCACACGTAAGCGGGGGGACCCCTACGAGCAGTACTTC.

This chain connects TRBV9 to TRBJ2-7; D unresolved. The germline V gene has CDR1 SGDLS and CDR2 YYNGEE. CDR3 length: 15 amino acids. V lost 4 bases to trimming and J lost 0 bases, with 14 bases between them. The CDR3 DNA is TGTGCCAGCAGCCCCCTAGGCAGAAACTCCTACGAGCAGTACTTC. This translates into CASSPLGRNSYEQYF.

The chain carries TRBV27 and TRBJ2-7; TRBD1 matches 10 bases. CDR1 is MNHEY and CDR2 is SMNVEV in the germline V gene (reference sequence). The CDR3 runs to 14 residues. The V segment lost 3 bases and the J segment 7 bases; nucleotides outside the gene matches: 6. The CDR3 sequence: CASSLWTGGSEQYF. The CDR3 nucleotides read TGTGCCAGCAGTTTGTGGACAGGGGGAAGTGAGCAGTACTTC.

The chain links TRBV14 to TRBJ2-5, with 8 bases identical to TRBD2. Germline V gene data show CDR1 as SGHDN and CDR2 as FVKESK. The V gene end was trimmed by 0 bases and the J gene end by 11 bases; junction bases not matched to a gene: 11. This CDR3 spans 15 amino acids. CDR3 sequence reads: CASSQDPAGAGGQYF. The CDR3 DNA reads as TGTGCCAGCAGCCAAGACCCAGCGGGGGCTGGGGGTCAGTACTTC.

The chain links TRBV19 to TRBJ2-7; 8 bases align to TRBD2. The CDR3 contains 13 residues. Per the germline V gene, CDR1 is LNHDA and CDR2 is SQIVND (reference sequence). The V and J ends lost 3 bases and 3 bases, in that order; junction bases with no gene match: 1. The CDR3 sequence is CASSMGLDYEQYF. In DNA, the CDR3 is TGTGCCAGTAGTATGGGACTAGACTACGAGCAGTACTTC. Full variable domain (missing parts from reference TRBV19 and TRBJ2-7): DGGITQSPKYLFRKEGQNVTLSCEQNLNHDAMYWYRQDPGQGLRLIYYSQIVNDFQKGDIAEGYSVSREKKESFPLTVTSAQKNPTAFYLCASSMGLDYEQYFGPGTRLTVT.

V is TRBV30 and J is TRBJ1-1; 8 nucleotides match TRBD1. CDR1 GTSNPN and CDR2 SVGIG come from the germline V gene (reference sequence). V dropped 2 bases and J dropped 3; count of bases not matched to a gene: 5. This CDR3 is built from 14 residues. CDR3 protein: CAWSTRGLYTEAFF. The CDR3 DNA is TGTGCCTGGAGTACCAGGGGGCTTTACACTGAAGCTTTCTTT. Filled out from reference TRBV30 and TRBJ1-1, the complete variable domain reads SQTIHQWPATLVQPVGSPLSLECTVEGTSNPNLYWYRQAAGRGLQLLFYSVGIGQISSEVPQNLSASRPQDRQFILSSKKLLLSDSGFYLCAWSTRGLYTEAFFGQGTRLTVV.

This chain connects TRBV6-1 to TRBJ1-4, with TRBD1 as a possible D gene (5 bases). Between the trimmed V and J ends, which lost 0 bases and 0 bases, there was a span of 8 bases. This CDR3 spans 16 amino acids. The germline gives CDR1 MNHNS, CDR2 SASEGT. CDR3 coding DNA: TGTGCCAGCAGTGAAGCGGGGCGGACAACTAATGAAAAACTGTTTTTT. Translation gives CASSEAGRTTNEKLFF.

This sequence joins TRBV11-2 and TRBJ2-1, with 7 bases matching TRBD2. The CDR3 totals 15 residues. V dropped 5 bases and J dropped 4; count of bases not matched to a gene: 8. CDR1 is SGHAT, CDR2 FQNNGV, per germline. The CDR3 sequence: CASSLNSGSYNEQFF. In DNA form, the CDR3 reads TGTGCCAGCAGCCTCAATAGCGGGTCTTACAATGAGCAGTTCTTC.

This clone was picked up a small number of times. One junction end disagrees with the germline gene, perhaps due to a read error. The V and J genes are TRBV7-9 and TRBJ2-7, with 8 positions matching TRBD2. This CDR3 has 17 amino acids. Germline V gene sequence: CDR1 SEHNR, CDR2 FQNEAQ (reference sequence). CDR3 sequence: CSSSLVGGRSSSYEQYF. The CDR3 DNA follows: TGTTCCAGCAGCTTAGTTGGCGGGAGGTCCAGCTCCTACGAGCAGTACTTC.

The V and J genes are TRBV11-2 and TRBJ2-7; 7 bases align to TRBD2. V lost 5 bases to trimming and J lost 7 bases; unmatched junction nucleotides: 11. The CDR3 consists of 14 residues. Germline lookup yields CDR1 SGHAT and CDR2 FQNNGV. The CDR3 DNA reads TGTGCCAGCAGCCTACGGCCGGGGGGAGGAGAGCAGTACTTC. Encoded protein: CASSLRPGGGEQYF.

This clone was picked up one time. This chain links TRBV2 with TRBJ1-5; 7 positions match TRBD1. CDR1 is SNHLY and CDR2 is FYNNEI in the germline V gene. With V trimmed by 7 bases and J by 8 bases, 11 bases remained unmatched. The CDR3 sequence is 14 residues long. The CDR3 here is CASKKGAFAEPQHF. CDR3 in DNA: TGTGCCAGCAAAAAGGGGGCTTTTGCGGAGCCCCAGCATTTT.

The V and J genes are TRBV11-3 and TRBJ2-7; TRBD2 matches at 14 bases. The CDR3 runs to 17 residues. J gave up 4 bases and V 0 bases, and 5 bases lay outside the gene matches. Germline values: CDR1 SGHNT, CDR2 YENEEA. The CDR3 nucleotides read TGTGCCAGCAGCTTAGATCTCCGGACTAGCGGGGGGTACGAGCAGTACTTC. This gives the protein CASSLDLRTSGGYEQYF.

J is TRBJ1-3 and V is TRBV27; maybe TRBD1 (6 bases). V was trimmed by 0 bases and J by 0 bases, leaving 9 bases between them. CDR3 length equals 16 residues. Germline V CDR1 and CDR2: MNHEY, SMNVEV (reference sequence). The CDR3 nucleotides read TGTGCCAGCAGTTTATCACAGGGCCTCTCTGGAAACACCATATATTTT. This codes for CASSLSQGLSGNTIYF.